The 28 T cell receptor beta chains below come from one sample, sequenced in a study of identical twins. TCRdb re-analysed the 5' RACE reads in MiXCR, keeping a single row per CDR3 protein. The repertoire holds some 760,000 distinct CDR3 sequences, with 15% to 20% as singletons. The sample was also reused in another study, on T cells expressing NK-cell markers.

The sample was PBMCs. Receptors originate from a woman between 18 and 30 years old in good health.

This clonotype occurred a few times. The genes are TRBV20-1 and TRBJ2-3; weak D call: TRBD2 (5 bases). The CDR3 is made up of 13 amino acids. CDR1 DFQATT and CDR2 SNEGSKA come from the germline V gene (reference sequence). V dropped 6 bases and J dropped 1 base, with 11 bases sitting between them. Here the CDR3 DNA reads TGCAGTGCCGAGGGAGATGGCACAGATACGCAGTATTTT. This encodes CSAEGDGTDTQYF.

V and J are TRBV20-1 and TRBJ2-5, with D tentatively TRBD1 (6 bases). The germline V gene has CDR1 DFQATT and CDR2 SNEGSKA (reference sequence). V dropped 3 bases and J dropped 4 bases, with 12 bases sitting between them. This CDR3 has 13 amino acids. Here the CDR3 reads CSASVGAVETQYF. The CDR3 DNA reads TGCAGTGCTAGTGTGGGGGCCGTAGAGACCCAGTACTTC.

The genes are TRBV4-3 and TRBJ2-7; TRBD1 matches 7 bases. The V segment lost 3 bases and the J segment 3 bases; nucleotides outside the gene matches: 17. The CDR3 totals 18 residues. Germline V gives CDR1 LGHNA, CDR2 YSLEER. This CDR3 reads CASSHLTLNPGQIYEQYF. The CDR3 DNA is TGCGCCAGCAGCCACCTGACGTTAAACCCGGGACAGATCTACGAGCAGTACTTC.

V and J are TRBV7-8 and TRBJ2-3, with TRBD2 matching 10 bases. The CDR3 covers 17 residues. The germline CDR1 and CDR2 sequences are SGHVS and FQNEAQ. Trimming took 4 bases from V and 2 from J; bases not matched to a gene: 9. The CDR3 reads CASSSSVGTSDTDTQYF. The CDR3 bases are TGTGCCAGCAGCTCCTCTGTAGGGACTAGCGACACAGATACGCAGTATTTT.

This chain joins TRBV7-9 and TRBJ2-3; 10 nucleotides line up with TRBD2. CDR1 and CDR2 (germline): SEHNR, FQNEAQ (reference sequence). The junction had 5 bases not matched to a gene; V was cut back by 7 bases and J by 4 bases. The CDR3 length is 14 residues. The CDR3 loop reads CASKPSGSPDTQYF. The CDR3 bases are TGTGCCAGCAAACCTAGCGGGAGTCCAGATACGCAGTATTTT.

This clonotype was counted between two and nine times. The V gene is TRBV7-2, the J gene TRBJ2-1; 9 nucleotides agree with TRBD2. CDR3 length: 16 residues. In germline, CDR1 is SGHTA, CDR2 FQGNSA. Trimming removed 0 bases from V and 7 bases from J; junction bases left unmatched: 7. The CDR3 reads CASSLAKSGRMNEQFF. CDR3 sequence (DNA): TGTGCCAGCAGCTTAGCGAAGAGCGGGAGGATGAATGAGCAGTTCTTC. Complete variable domain (other parts from reference TRBV7-2 and TRBJ2-1): GAGVSQSPSNKVTEKGKDVELRCDPISGHTALYWYRQSLGQGLEFLIYFQGNSAPDKSGLPSDRFSAERTGGSVSTLTIQRTQQEDSAVYLCASSLAKSGRMNEQFFGPGTRLTVL.

Comment on this clonotype: A much larger clone lies a single base off, so this may be a read error. The rearrangement uses TRBV5-1 and TRBJ2-7, with a tentative D call TRBD2 (5 bases). The CDR3 is made up of 15 amino acids. Looked up from germline, CDR1 is SGHRS and CDR2 is YFSETQ. The CDR3 loop is CASSLNAYEGYGQYF. CDR3 coding DNA: TGCGCCAGCAGCTTGAATGCCTACGAGGGATACGGGCAGTACTTC.

This clonotype was detected ten times or more. The chain combines TRBV5-1 with TRBJ2-3, with unresolved D. The CDR3 runs to 12 residues. Trimming removed 1 base from V and 4 bases from J, with 4 bases in between. Germline V gene data show CDR1 as SGHRS and CDR2 as YFSETQ. The chain's CDR3 is CASSLSSDTQYF. The CDR3 region has the DNA TGCGCCAGCAGCTTGAGTTCAGATACGCAGTATTTT.

This clonotype was seen many times. The chain couples TRBV12-3 or TRBV12-4 to TRBJ2-3; perhaps TRBD2 as D (6 bases). The V and J ends lost 11 bases and 2 bases respectively, with 14 bases between them. The CDR3 consists of 13 residues. The CDR3 loop is CAAGAGNTDTQYF. CDR3 DNA sequence: TGTGCCGCCGGGGCGGGGAACACAGATACGCAGTATTTT.

This rearrangement joins TRBV3-1 to TRBJ2-1; 10 positions agree with TRBD2. The CDR3 is 17 amino acids. Trimming took 1 base from V and 8 from J; bases not matched to a gene: 11. Germline-derived CDR1 and CDR2 are LGHDT and YNNKEL (reference sequence). DNA of the CDR3: TGTGCCAGCAGCCAAGTACGCCTAGCGGGGGAAAAGGATGAGCAGTTCTTC. This sequence encodes CASSQVRLAGEKDEQFF.

This clonotype was counted between two and nine times. V and J are TRBV7-9 and TRBJ1-1; 8 bases map to TRBD1. Germline CDR1 SEHNR, CDR2 FQNEAQ (reference sequence). With V trimmed by 0 bases and J by 5 bases, 2 bases remained unmatched. This CDR3 spans 14 amino acids. CDR3 amino acids: CASSLAQGETEAFF. The CDR3 nucleotides are TGTGCCAGCAGCTTAGCACAGGGGGAAACTGAAGCTTTCTTT.

This clonotype was picked up a small number of times. This chain uses TRBV5-1 with TRBJ2-7; the D gene is possibly TRBD2 (6 bases). Trimming pared 3 bases from V and 2 bases from J, leaving 12 bases between. The CDR3 is made up of 14 amino acids. Germline values: CDR1 SGHRS, CDR2 YFSETQ. The CDR3 nucleotides are TGCGCCAGCAGCTACACGGGACTTACCTACGAGCAGTACTTC. It yields the protein CASSYTGLTYEQYF. The variable domain in full, with the rest retrieved from reference TRBV5-1 and TRBJ2-7, is KAGVTQTPRYLIKTRGQQVTLSCSPISGHRSVSWYQQTPGQGLQFLFEYFSETQRNKGNFPGRFSGRQFSNSRSEMNVSTLELGDSALYLCASSYTGLTYEQYFGPGTRLTVT.

In this sample, this clonotype turned up a few times. The chain joins TRBV6-1 to TRBJ2-3, with D unresolved. Trimming pared 2 bases from V and 0 bases from J, leaving 9 bases between. The CDR3 extends over 15 amino acids. CDR1 and CDR2 from the germline V gene are MNHNS and SASEGT. The CDR3 region has the DNA TGTGCCAGCAGTGAATATCTGCTTAGCACAGATACGCAGTATTTT. It translates to CASSEYLLSTDTQYF.

This clonotype appeared many times. The J gene is TRBJ2-1, the V gene TRBV20-1, with 8 bases identical to TRBD2. With V trimmed by 3 bases and J by 5 bases, 12 bases remained unmatched. The CDR3 consists of 16 residues. Germline values: CDR1 DFQATT, CDR2 SNEGSKA (reference sequence). The chain's CDR3 is CSASRWGGRTNNEQFF. CDR3 nucleotide sequence: TGCAGTGCTAGTCGCTGGGGCGGGAGGACCAACAATGAGCAGTTCTTC.

The chain combines TRBV7-9 with TRBJ2-1; tentatively, D is TRBD2 (5 bases). The CDR3 spans 11 residues. V was trimmed by 5 bases and J by 9 bases, leaving 8 bases between them. Germline loops: CDR1 SEHNR, CDR2 FQNEAQ (reference sequence). CDR3 coding DNA: TGTGCCAGCAGCCGAGAGGGTGAGCAGTTCTTC. Translating gives CASSREGEQFF.

The J gene is TRBJ2-3, the V gene TRBV12-3 or TRBV12-4, with D unresolved. The CDR3 spans 13 residues. V gave up 6 bases and J gave up 1 base, with 8 bases separating them. CDR3 region: CASSPHRTDTQYF. The DNA of the CDR3 is TGTGCCAGCAGCCCCCATCGCACAGATACGCAGTATTTT.

The rearrangement links TRBV20-1 to TRBJ2-7; TRBD1 matches 10 bases. CDR3 length: 16 residues. Germline V gene data show CDR1 as DFQATT and CDR2 as SNEGSKA (reference sequence). V lost 5 bases to trimming and J lost 1 base; unmatched junction nucleotides: 11. CDR3 loop: CSAGTGAGFGSYEQYF. The CDR3 region has the DNA TGCAGTGCTGGGACAGGGGCTGGGTTTGGTTCCTACGAGCAGTACTTC.

V is TRBV14 and J is TRBJ2-7, with 7 positions matching TRBD2. V was pared by 5 bases and J by 0 bases, with 4 bases of the junction left unmatched. CDR1 and CDR2 from the germline V gene are SGHDN and FVKESK. This CDR3 contains 14 residues. The DNA for the CDR3 is TGTGCCAGCAGCGCACTAGCGAGCTCCTACGAGCAGTACTTC. Encoded protein: CASSALASSYEQYF.

The chain uses TRBV29-1 and TRBJ2-5; 7 bases fit TRBD2. After removal of 7 bases from V and 3 bases from J, the junction contained 8 bases not matched to a gene. The germline V gene encodes CDR1 SQVTM and CDR2 ANQGSEA. The CDR3 runs to 13 residues. This CDR3 is CSAGGGTKETQYF. The CDR3 DNA is TGCAGCGCTGGGGGGGGGACGAAAGAGACCCAGTACTTC.

V gene TRBV5-1 combines with J gene TRBJ1-6; D may be TRBD1 (5 bases). With 0 bases removed from V and 4 bases from J, the gap between germline ends came to 14 bases. The CDR3 spans 17 residues. From germline, CDR1 is SGHRS and CDR2 YFSETQ. CDR3 residues: CASSLAGAGGYNSPLHF. The CDR3 DNA sequence: TGCGCCAGCAGCTTGGCGGGAGCCGGGGGGTATAATTCACCCCTCCACTTT.

The CDR3 DNA reads as TGTGCCAGCAGTTACTCCCCAAAACTTCTCACGGGAGCTTTCTTT. Its translation: CASSYSPKLLTGAFF. V is TRBV6-5 and J is TRBJ1-1; D is ambiguous. In germline, CDR1 is MNHEY, CDR2 SVGAGI. V was shortened by 0 bases and J by 10 bases, with 18 bases between the two germline ends. This CDR3 comprises 15 residues.

The chain has TRBV9 and TRBJ2-1; the match to TRBD2 covers 9 bases. Germline V CDR1 and CDR2: SGDLS, YYNGEE. V dropped 4 bases and J dropped 0; count of bases not matched to a gene: 14. This CDR3 spans 19 amino acids. CDR3 coding DNA: TGTGCCAGCAGCCTAGGGGGGCTAGCGGGGCCCAGCTCCTACAATGAGCAGTTCTTC. Its protein is CASSLGGLAGPSSYNEQFF.

In its sample, this clonotype was seen a few times. V and J are TRBV6-4 and TRBJ1-2; 8 bases fit TRBD1. Trimming removed 8 bases from V and 7 bases from J; junction bases left unmatched: 12. CDR1 is MRHNA and CDR2 is SNTAGT in the germline V gene. This CDR3 has 14 residues. CDR3 loop: CASGYGQGRSGYTF. DNA for the CDR3: TGTGCCAGCGGGTACGGACAGGGAAGGAGTGGCTACACCTTC.

The genes are TRBV12-3 or TRBV12-4 and TRBJ1-5; 7 nucleotides agree with TRBD1. The junction had 4 bases not matched to a gene; V was cut back by 5 bases and J by 0 bases. The CDR3 has 15 residues. CDR3 DNA: TGTGCCAGCAGTCCACAGGGGACTAGCAATCAGCCCCAGCATTTT. Protein product: CASSPQGTSNQPQHF.

The chain recombines TRBV20-1 with TRBJ2-3; D not resolved. Germline V gene sequence: CDR1 DFQATT, CDR2 SNEGSKA (reference sequence). This CDR3 has 13 residues. V was shortened by 0 bases and J by 5 bases, with 9 bases between the two germline ends. The chain's CDR3 is CSARDHRLDTQYF. Written as DNA, the CDR3 is TGCAGTGCTAGAGATCACCGGCTAGATACGCAGTATTTT.

Here the CDR3 DNA reads TGTGCCAGCCGGCCCCAGCAAGTTAACAGAAGGTCGGACAGGCTCGACGAGCAGTACTTC. Translating gives CASRPQQVNRRSDRLDEQYF. The chain recombines TRBV6-2 or TRBV6-3 with TRBJ2-7; the match to TRBD1 covers 7 bases. With V trimmed by 8 bases and J by 5 bases, 30 bases remained unmatched. Germline loops: CDR1 MNHEY, CDR2 SVGEGT. The CDR3 runs to 20 residues.

In its sample, this clonotype was seen many times. V usage is TRBV6-5 and J usage is TRBJ2-1, with 8 bases lining up with TRBD1. Germline trimming cut 2 bases from V and 5 bases from J; bases unmatched to any gene: 8. Germline-derived CDR1 and CDR2 are MNHEY and SVGAGI. This CDR3 contains 16 residues. CDR3 DNA: TGTGCCAGCAGTTACAGGTACAGGGGGAAGAACAATGAGCAGTTCTTC. Translating it yields CASSYRYRGKNNEQFF.

A few counts support this clonotype. The V call is TRBV5-6, the J call TRBJ2-6; no clear D. CDR1 is SGHDT and CDR2 is YYEEEE in the germline V gene. This CDR3 contains 16 residues. Trimming shortened V by 2 bases and J by 0 bases, and 9 bases separated the two germline ends. In nucleotides, the CDR3 is TGTGCCAGCAGCTTCGGGTTTTACTCTGGGGCCAACGTCCTGACTTTC. This codes for CASSFGFYSGANVLTF.